This note documents a single TCR beta chain sequence. Antigen unknown. Other DNA sequences from this sample encode an identical CDR3 as well. These data come from a study of a mutant IDH1 vaccine in newly diagnosed glioma. Overall study context: Earlier therapy was either radiotherapy, temozolomide, or both, and most got both.

The V end was cut by 2 bases, the J end by 0 bases, with 8 bases between. This CDR3 is 15 amino acids long. Per germline, CDR1 MGHRA and CDR2 YSYEKL. Noted time point: week 35, safety follow-up. Each dose delivered 300 ug of mutant IDH1 20-mer peptide subcutaneously with imiquimod. Astrocytomas that were new, WHO grade 3 or 4, IDH1-mutant and ATRX-lost were present in the donors. Here immunoSEQ multiplex PCR was the method, and the copy in TCRdb shows in-frame clones only, minus some. The sample contains under 60,000 clones, about 79% of which appear only once. Overall study findings and caveats: Altogether, around 93% of patients exhibited vaccine-induced immune responses.

The receptor comes from a man aged 40-50 years with glioma. The specimen comprised PBMCs, sampled from a glioma patient whose treatment included an IDH1 peptide vaccine. The rearrangement joins TRBV4-1 to TRBJ2-1; D is unclear. The CDR3 loop reads CASSQRGSSYNEQFF. The CDR3 DNA is TGCGCCAGCAGCCAACGCGGTAGCTCCTACAATGAGCAGTTCTTC.